Listed here are 9 T cell receptor beta chains from one sample, sequenced in a study of CD8 T cells in ankylosing spondylitis. TCRdb ran MiXCR on the 5' RACE reads and lists one entry per CDR3 protein. The profile shows approximately 35,000 distinct CDR3 sequences, 13% of them singletons. Sequences were obtained from synovial fluid, either unsorted or a sorted T cell fraction (not recorded which). Receptors originate from a male donor with ankylosing spondylitis.

The rearrangement joins TRBV4-2 to TRBJ2-6; no clear D gene. Trimming cost V 0 bases and J 2 bases, with 8 bases left between them. This CDR3 contains 16 residues. Germline CDR1 and CDR2: LGHNA and YNFKEQ. CDR3 DNA sequence: TGTGCCAGCAGCCAAGATGAGAGTGCTGGGGCCAACGTCCTGACTTTC. Translating it yields CASSQDESAGANVLTF.

This chain links TRBV9 with TRBJ2-7; maybe TRBD1 (6 bases). Germline loops: CDR1 SGDLS, CDR2 YYNGEE. The germline V and J ends were trimmed by 4 bases and 0 bases, with 14 bases remaining between them. The CDR3 runs 15 residues. The CDR3 bases are TGTGCCAGCAGCCTCCAGGGGTCCCTCTCCTACGAGCAGTACTTC. Translating it yields CASSLQGSLSYEQYF.

In DNA, the CDR3 is TGTGCCAGCAGTTTATCGGGACAGGTAGCTAACTATGGCTACACCTTC. Protein sequence: CASSLSGQVANYGYTF. The chain joins TRBV27 to TRBJ1-2; TRBD1 matches 8 bases. After removal of 0 bases from V and 0 bases from J, the junction contained 3 bases not matched to a gene. Germline loops: CDR1 MNHEY, CDR2 SMNVEV (reference sequence). The CDR3 spans 16 residues.

Only a few counts were recorded for this clonotype. The chain is built from TRBV11-2 and TRBJ2-7; tentatively, D is TRBD2 (7 bases). Trimming took 5 bases from V and 3 from J, leaving 26 bases between them. This CDR3 is built from 18 residues. The V gene's germline CDR1 is SGHAT and CDR2 FQNNGV. In DNA, the CDR3 is TGTGCCAGCAGCCGCTCTCCGGGACAAAAAGCGGGGTACTACGAGCAGTACTTC. Translating it yields CASSRSPGQKAGYYEQYF. The full variable domain, its missing parts supplied by reference TRBV11-2 and TRBJ2-7, is EAGVAQSPRYKIIEKRQSVAFWCNPISGHATLYWYQQILGQGPKLLIQFQNNGVVDDSQLPKDRFSAERLKGVDSTLKIQPAKLEDSAVYLCASSRSPGQKAGYYEQYFGPGTRLTVT.

The chain is built from TRBV20-1 and TRBJ2-7; perhaps TRBD2 as D (5 bases). The germline gives CDR1 DFQATT, CDR2 SNEGSKA (reference sequence). CDR3 length: 13 residues. The germline V and J ends were trimmed by 4 bases and 3 bases, with 13 bases remaining between them. CDR3 DNA: TGCAGTGCTATCCCGGACTTCAACTACGAGCAGTACTTC. Protein: CSAIPDFNYEQYF.

This clonotype was picked up many times. The chain joins TRBV27 to TRBJ2-5, with D perhaps given as TRBD1 or TRBD2 (5 bases each). From germline, CDR1 is MNHEY and CDR2 SMNVEV (reference sequence). Trimming removed 5 bases from V and 4 bases from J, with 17 bases in between. The CDR3 has 15 amino acids. The CDR3, as DNA: TGTGCCAGCAGTCGAAGTGAGGGGCTTTTAGAGACCCAGTACTTC. Residues: CASSRSEGLLETQYF.

Ten or more counts support this clonotype. The chain joins TRBV7-3 to TRBJ1-2, with 8 bases fitting TRBD1. This CDR3 contains 15 residues. V lost 5 bases and J lost 5; bases outside the gene matches: 10. The germline CDR1 and CDR2 sequences are SGHTA and FQGTGA. In DNA, the CDR3 is TGTGCCAGCAGCCCATCCGGGACAGGACTTTATGGCTACACCTTC. This codes for CASSPSGTGLYGYTF. The entire variable domain, with the rest obtained from reference TRBV7-3 and TRBJ1-2, is as follows: GAGVSQTPSNKVTEKGKYVELRCDPISGHTALYWYRQSLGQGPEFLIYFQGTGAADDSGLPNDRFFAVRPEGSVSTLKIQRTERGDSAVYLCASSPSGTGLYGYTFGSGTRLTVV.

This sequence joins TRBV6-5 and TRBJ2-1; the D is unclear. Germline CDR1 MNHEY, CDR2 SVGAGI. This CDR3 contains 16 residues. Trimming shortened V by 0 bases and J by 0 bases, and 9 bases separated the two germline ends. The CDR3 DNA sequence: TGTGCCAGCAGTTACTCCCTCAGGAGCTCCTACAATGAGCAGTTCTTC. Its protein product is CASSYSLRSSYNEQFF.

This clonotype is deemed medium-sized. The CDR3 coding sequence is TGCGCCAGCAGCCAAGACAGTTCGGGCTACAATGAGCAGTTCTTC. Protein sequence: CASSQDSSGYNEQFF. The V gene is TRBV4-1, the J gene TRBJ2-1; D is unresolved. Trimming took off 0 bases at V and 3 bases at J, with 9 bases between the two ends. This CDR3 comprises 15 residues. The germline gives CDR1 MGHRA, CDR2 YSYEKL.